The sample holds many counts of the clone carrying this T cell receptor (beta chain). This specimen comes from a study of T cells of healthy individuals. TCRdb used MiXCR to reprocess the 5' RACE reads, holding one entry per CDR3 protein. The repertoire holds about 53,000 distinct CDR3 sequences, with approximately 14% as singletons. V dropped 5 bases and J dropped 8; count of bases not matched to a gene: 11. The CDR3 contains 14 residues. Per the germline V gene, CDR1 is SEHNR and CDR2 is FQNEAQ (reference sequence). The origin of this receptor is a human donor in good health. This rearrangement joins TRBV7-9 to TRBJ1-2; 7 nucleotides line up with TRBD1. The CDR3 DNA reads as TGTGCCAGCAGCCCAATGGAGGGGGCGGTAGGCTACACCTTC. It is translated as CASSPMEGAVGYTF.